These 20 T cell receptor beta chains were sequenced from one sample in a study of blood T cell repertoires in COVID-19. Measured with immunoSEQ multiplex PCR; TCRdb has only the in-frame clones, and not every one. The table records approximately 130,000 clones, 70% to 90% of them present only once. Source material: peripheral blood. The origin of the receptors is a human donor in a cohort sampled during active COVID-19.

This chain joins TRBV21-1 and TRBJ2-7; TRBD1 reflects the table's D call only, with no check against the DNA. TRBV21-1 is annotated as a pseudogene. The CDR3 spans 16 residues. CDR3 sequence (DNA): TGTGCCAGCAGCGTCTACAGGGGCAGCAACTCCTACGAGCAGTACTTC. Its translation is CASSVYRGSNSYEQYF.

This clone was counted once. The V call is TRBV9, the J call TRBJ2-7, with 10 bases lining up with TRBD1. Germline V CDR1 and CDR2: SGDLS, YYNGEE. The CDR3 covers 15 residues. Trimming removed 3 bases from V and 3 bases from J; junction bases left unmatched: 6. The CDR3 region is CASSESTGGFYEQYF. In DNA form, the CDR3 reads TGTGCCAGCAGCGAGTCGACAGGGGGCTTCTACGAGCAGTACTTC.

V usage is TRBV29-1 and J usage is TRBJ1-1; TRBD1 is a possible D gene (6 bases). Deletions cut 6 bases from V and 3 bases from J, with 20 bases between. CDR1 and CDR2 (germline): SQVTM, ANQGSEA. The CDR3 has 15 residues. The CDR3 nucleotides read TGCAGCGTCCGGACAGAGGGACGACAGGACACTGAAGCTTTCTTT. It codes for CSVRTEGRQDTEAFF. The full variable domain, its missing parts supplied by reference TRBV29-1 and TRBJ1-1, is SAVISQKPSRDICQRGTSLTIQCQVDSQVTMMFWYRQQPGQSLTLIATANQGSEATYESGFVIDKFPISRPNLTFSTLTVSNMSPEDSSIYLCSVRTEGRQDTEAFFGQGTRLTVV.

The V and J genes are TRBV19 and TRBJ1-2, with D hard to call. Germline assignment: CDR1 LNHDA and CDR2 SQIVND (reference sequence). The germline V and J ends were trimmed by 4 bases and 2 bases, with 8 bases remaining between them. The CDR3 has 13 residues. The CDR3 sequence: CASSTAINYGYTF. The CDR3, as DNA: TGTGCCAGTAGTACAGCGATCAACTATGGCTACACCTTC.

This clone was seen a few times. The rearrangement uses TRBV19 and TRBJ2-7; 8 positions match TRBD1. Germline-derived CDR1 and CDR2 are LNHDA and SQIVND (reference sequence). The CDR3 consists of 15 residues. The V segment lost 5 bases and the J segment 2 bases; nucleotides outside the gene matches: 8. DNA of the CDR3: TGTGCCAGTAGTGCGGACAGGGAGAGCACCTACGAGCAGTACTTC. Amino acids: CASSADRESTYEQYF.

The chain is built from TRBV7-2 and TRBJ2-1; 7 bases align to TRBD2. V dropped 2 bases and J dropped 1; count of bases not matched to a gene: 2. Germline V gives CDR1 SGHTA, CDR2 FQGNSA. This CDR3 is 15 amino acids long. DNA for the CDR3: TGTGCCAGCAGCTTACGCGGGGGTTCCTACAATGAGCAGTTCTTC. Protein product: CASSLRGGSYNEQFF.

This chain connects TRBV2 to TRBJ2-2; 13 bases map to TRBD2. V shed 8 bases and J 4 bases; nucleotides not matched to a gene: 4. Germline loops: CDR1 SNHLY, CDR2 FYNNEI. The CDR3 covers 15 residues. CDR3 residues: CASGLAGAGTGELFF. As DNA, the CDR3 is TGTGCCAGCGGACTAGCGGGGGCCGGCACCGGGGAGCTGTTTTTT.

This clone was counted once. The CDR3 loop reads CASSLVMRGPRNEQFF. The CDR3 DNA reads as TGTGCCAGCAGCTTAGTGATGCGGGGGCCCCGCAATGAGCAGTTCTTC. The chain is built from TRBV7-2 and TRBJ2-1, with D possibly matching TRBD2 (7 bases). The CDR3 contains 16 residues. V was pared by 1 base and J by 6 bases, with 16 bases between. Germline V gene lookup returns CDR1 SGHTA and CDR2 FQGNSA.

The gene calls are TRBV2 and TRBJ1-1, with 7 bases matching TRBD1. Germline V gene data show CDR1 as SNHLY and CDR2 as FYNNEI. The CDR3 runs 14 residues. V lost 4 bases to trimming and J lost 0 bases; unmatched junction nucleotides: 2. CDR3 residues: CASSVGQMNTEAFF. CDR3 nucleotide sequence: TGTGCCAGCAGTGTGGGACAGATGAACACTGAAGCTTTCTTT.

The chain employs TRBV5-1 and TRBJ2-7, with 12 bases identical to TRBD1. The CDR3 totals 16 residues. V shed 7 bases and J 7 bases; nucleotides not matched to a gene: 15. The germline V gene has CDR1 SGHRS and CDR2 YFSETQ. The CDR3: CASGLIPGQGAGEQYF. DNA of the CDR3: TGCGCCAGCGGGTTAATACCGGGACAGGGGGCGGGTGAGCAGTACTTC.

This rearrangement joins TRBV15 to TRBJ1-5, with unresolved D. The germline gives CDR1 LNHNV, CDR2 YYDKDF (reference sequence). The CDR3 runs 12 residues. V lost 5 bases and J 4 bases, leaving 6 bases between the germline ends. The CDR3 here is CATSRGNQPQHF. The CDR3, as DNA: TGTGCCACCAGCCGCGGGAATCAGCCCCAGCATTTT.

The chain couples TRBV20-1 to TRBJ2-7; D call uncertain. The V and J ends lost 3 bases and 0 bases respectively, with 6 bases between them. This CDR3 spans 12 amino acids. The germline V gene encodes CDR1 DFQATT and CDR2 SNEGSKA (reference sequence). The CDR3 here is CSASWSSYEQYF. As DNA, the CDR3 is TGCAGTGCTAGTTGGAGCTCCTACGAGCAGTACTTC.

V gene TRBV28 combines with J gene TRBJ2-7, with D unresolved. Germline CDR1 and CDR2: MDHEN and SYDVKM. CDR3 length: 14 residues. V gave up 2 bases and J gave up 3 bases, with 11 bases separating them. The DNA for the CDR3 is TGTGCCAGCAGTTTAGTTGGCAGGAACTACGAGCAGTACTTC. It is translated as CASSLVGRNYEQYF.

J is TRBJ2-7 and V is TRBV11-2; D perhaps matches TRBD2 (6 bases). The germline gives CDR1 SGHAT, CDR2 FQNNGV. Trimming cost V 3 bases and J 6 bases, with 21 bases left between them. The CDR3 runs 16 residues. CDR3 in DNA: TGTGCCAGCAGCTTGGGAGCAGCGGGTCCTGGACGCGAGCAGTACTTC. Its translation is CASSLGAAGPGREQYF.

A few counts support this clone. The chain links TRBV19 to TRBJ1-6, with D possibly being TRBD1 (5 bases). The germline V and J ends were trimmed by 7 bases and 10 bases, with 14 bases remaining between them. Germline CDR1 LNHDA, CDR2 SQIVND (reference sequence). The CDR3 contains 13 residues. CDR3 nucleotide sequence: TGTGCCAGTACCGATTCGGGGGAATCACCCCTCCACTTT. Translating gives CASTDSGESPLHF.

V gene TRBV9 combines with J gene TRBJ2-3; a possible D gene is TRBD2 (6 bases). Trimming took off 0 bases at V and 3 bases at J, with 8 bases between the two ends. The CDR3 totals 14 residues. The V gene's germline CDR1 is SGDLS and CDR2 YYNGEE. The CDR3 nucleotides read TGTGCCAGCAGCGTAGACGCGGGGACAGATACGCAGTATTTT. It is translated as CASSVDAGTDTQYF.

The chain uses TRBV19 and TRBJ1-2; 8 nucleotides agree with TRBD1. The germline V gene has CDR1 LNHDA and CDR2 SQIVND (reference sequence). The V and J ends lost 6 bases and 3 bases, in that order; junction bases with no gene match: 9. The CDR3 has 15 residues. The chain's CDR3 is CASRVRRGPHYGYTF. CDR3 coding DNA: TGTGCCAGTAGGGTCCGCAGGGGGCCCCACTATGGCTACACCTTC.

The rearrangement joins TRBV5-1 to TRBJ2-5, with TRBD2 matching 7 bases. Germline lookup yields CDR1 SGHRS and CDR2 YFSETQ. This CDR3 is built from 16 residues. Trimming took 0 bases from V and 2 from J; bases not matched to a gene: 7. In nucleotides, the CDR3 is TGCGCCAGCAGCTTGGAGGGGTTGGGACTACAAGAGACCCAGTACTTC. It is translated as CASSLEGLGLQETQYF.

The chain couples TRBV14 to TRBJ2-2; D is perhaps TRBD2 (5 bases). This CDR3 comprises 11 residues. Looked up from germline, CDR1 is SGHDN and CDR2 is FVKESK. The V and J ends lost 4 bases and 8 bases respectively, with 5 bases between them. The DNA for the CDR3 is TGTGCCAGCAGCCCGGGGGGGGAGCTGTTTTTT. Its protein product is CASSPGGELFF.

As regards this clone: This sample includes further DNA sequences coding for the same CDR3. The chain combines TRBV5-1 with TRBJ2-1, with D tentatively TRBD1 (5 bases). Looked up from germline, CDR1 is SGHRS and CDR2 is YFSETQ. V was cut by 1 base and J by 5 bases, with 7 bases left in between. The CDR3 sequence is 13 residues long. CDR3 loop: CASSLSGNNEQFF. The CDR3 DNA is TGCGCCAGCAGCTTGTCAGGGAACAATGAGCAGTTCTTC.